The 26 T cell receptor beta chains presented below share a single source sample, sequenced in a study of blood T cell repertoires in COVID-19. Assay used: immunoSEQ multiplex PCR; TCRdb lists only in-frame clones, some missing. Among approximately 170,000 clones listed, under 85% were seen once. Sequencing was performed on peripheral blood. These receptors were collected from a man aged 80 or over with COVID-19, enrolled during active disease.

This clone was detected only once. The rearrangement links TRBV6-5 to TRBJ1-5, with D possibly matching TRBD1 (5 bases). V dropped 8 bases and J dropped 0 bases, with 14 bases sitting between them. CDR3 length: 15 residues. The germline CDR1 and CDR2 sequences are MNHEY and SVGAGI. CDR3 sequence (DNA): TGTGCCAGCGGCGGGGGGAGATATAGCAATCAGCCCCAGCATTTT. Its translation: CASGGGRYSNQPQHF.

The CDR3 coding sequence is TGTGCTAGTGGTTTCGGGGGATCCTACAATGAGCAGTTCTTC. It specifies CASGFGGSYNEQFF. The chain has TRBV12-5 and TRBJ2-1; maybe TRBD2 (6 bases). There are 14 residues in the CDR3. Per the germline V gene, CDR1 is LGHNT and CDR2 is FRNRAP. Trimming left V 3 bases short and J 1 base short, with 7 bases between.

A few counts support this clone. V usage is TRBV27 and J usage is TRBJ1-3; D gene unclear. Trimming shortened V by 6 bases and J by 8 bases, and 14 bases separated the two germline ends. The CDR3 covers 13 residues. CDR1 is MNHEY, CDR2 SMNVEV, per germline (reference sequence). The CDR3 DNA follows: TGTGCCAGCAGGGACCTGGACGGGGACACCATATATTTT. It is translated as CASRDLDGDTIYF.

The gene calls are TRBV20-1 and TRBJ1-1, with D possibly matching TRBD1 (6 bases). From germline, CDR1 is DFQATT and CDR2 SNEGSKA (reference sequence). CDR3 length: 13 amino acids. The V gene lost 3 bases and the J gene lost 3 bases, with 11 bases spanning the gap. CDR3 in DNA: TGCAGTGCTAGTCACAGGGAGTACACTGAAGCTTTCTTT. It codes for CSASHREYTEAFF.

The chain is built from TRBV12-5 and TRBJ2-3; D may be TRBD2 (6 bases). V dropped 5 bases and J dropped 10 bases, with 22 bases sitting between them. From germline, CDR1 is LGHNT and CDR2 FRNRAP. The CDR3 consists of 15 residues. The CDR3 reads CASGLPATSPGAQYF. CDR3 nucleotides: TGTGCTAGTGGTCTCCCAGCTACTAGCCCTGGAGCGCAGTATTTT.

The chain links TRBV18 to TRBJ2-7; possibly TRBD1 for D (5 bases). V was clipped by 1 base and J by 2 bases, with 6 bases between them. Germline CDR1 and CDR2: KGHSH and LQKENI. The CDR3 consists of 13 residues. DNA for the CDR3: TGTGCCAGCTCACCACAGGGGCCCTACGAGCAGTACTTC. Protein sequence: CASSPQGPYEQYF.

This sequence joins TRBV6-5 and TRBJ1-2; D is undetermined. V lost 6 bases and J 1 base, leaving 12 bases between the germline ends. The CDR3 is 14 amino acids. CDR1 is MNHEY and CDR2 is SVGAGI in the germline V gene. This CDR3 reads CASRSSGLNYGYTF. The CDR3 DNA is TGTGCCAGCAGATCATCCGGTCTTAACTATGGCTACACCTTC.

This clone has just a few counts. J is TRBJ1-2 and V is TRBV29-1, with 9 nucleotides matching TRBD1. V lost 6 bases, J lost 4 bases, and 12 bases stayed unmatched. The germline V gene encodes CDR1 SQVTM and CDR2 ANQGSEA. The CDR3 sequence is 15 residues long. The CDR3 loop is CSVLSGTGRFYGYTF. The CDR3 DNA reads TGCAGCGTACTATCCGGGACAGGGAGGTTCTATGGCTACACCTTC.

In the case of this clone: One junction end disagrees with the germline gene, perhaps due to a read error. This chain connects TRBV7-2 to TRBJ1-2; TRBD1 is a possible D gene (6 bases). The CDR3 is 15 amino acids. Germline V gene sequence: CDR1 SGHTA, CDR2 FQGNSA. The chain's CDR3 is CASSLLMDSFYDYTF. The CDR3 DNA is TGTGCCAGCAGCCTGCTTATGGACAGCTTTTATGACTACACCTTC.

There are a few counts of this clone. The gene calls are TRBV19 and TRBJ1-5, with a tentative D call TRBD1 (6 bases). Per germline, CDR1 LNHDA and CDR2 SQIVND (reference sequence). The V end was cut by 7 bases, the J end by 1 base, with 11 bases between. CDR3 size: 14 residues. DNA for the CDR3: TGTGCCAGTACCCAGGGACACAGCAATCAGCCCCAGCATTTT. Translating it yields CASTQGHSNQPQHF.

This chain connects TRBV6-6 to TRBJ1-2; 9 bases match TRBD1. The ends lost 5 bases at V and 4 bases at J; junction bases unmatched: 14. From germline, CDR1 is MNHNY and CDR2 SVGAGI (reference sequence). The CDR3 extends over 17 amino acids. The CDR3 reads CASSGSGQGFVGYGYTF. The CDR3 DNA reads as TGTGCCAGCAGTGGATCGGGACAGGGATTTGTAGGCTATGGCTACACCTTC.

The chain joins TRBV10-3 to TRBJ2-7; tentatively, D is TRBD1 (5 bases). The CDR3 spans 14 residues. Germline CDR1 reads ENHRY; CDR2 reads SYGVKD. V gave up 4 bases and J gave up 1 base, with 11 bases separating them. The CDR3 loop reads CAISVQGESYEQYF. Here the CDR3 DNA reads TGTGCCATCAGTGTTCAAGGGGAATCCTACGAGCAGTACTTC.

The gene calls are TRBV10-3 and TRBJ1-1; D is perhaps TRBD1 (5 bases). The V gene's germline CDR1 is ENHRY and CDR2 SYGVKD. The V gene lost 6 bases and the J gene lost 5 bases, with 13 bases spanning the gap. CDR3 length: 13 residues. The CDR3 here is CAIRGGRETEAFF. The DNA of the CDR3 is TGTGCCATCAGGGGGGGACGAGAAACTGAAGCTTTCTTT.

CDR3 sequence reads: CASSENLADYGYTF. CDR3 nucleotide sequence: TGTGCCAGCAGTGAGAATTTAGCGGACTATGGCTACACCTTC. V usage is TRBV6-1 and J usage is TRBJ1-2; D unresolved. Per the germline V gene, CDR1 is MNHNS and CDR2 is SASEGT. V shed 3 bases and J shed 3 bases, with 11 bases lying between them. The CDR3 runs to 14 residues.

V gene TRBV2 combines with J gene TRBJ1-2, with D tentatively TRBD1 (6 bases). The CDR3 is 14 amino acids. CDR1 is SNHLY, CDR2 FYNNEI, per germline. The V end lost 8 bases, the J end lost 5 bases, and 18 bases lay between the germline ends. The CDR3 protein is CASHRQDASYGYTF. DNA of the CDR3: TGTGCCAGCCATAGACAGGACGCCTCATATGGCTACACCTTC.

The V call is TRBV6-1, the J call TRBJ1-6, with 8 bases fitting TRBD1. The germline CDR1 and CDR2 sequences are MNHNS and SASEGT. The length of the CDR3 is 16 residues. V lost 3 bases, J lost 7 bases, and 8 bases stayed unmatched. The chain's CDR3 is CASSDMADRGNSPLHF. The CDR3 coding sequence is TGTGCCAGCAGTGACATGGCAGACAGGGGAAATTCACCCCTCCACTTT.

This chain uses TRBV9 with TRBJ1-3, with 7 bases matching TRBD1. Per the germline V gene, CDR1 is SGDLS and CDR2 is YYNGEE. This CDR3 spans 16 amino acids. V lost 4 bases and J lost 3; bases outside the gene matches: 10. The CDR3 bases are TGTGCCAGCAGCCTAACAGGGGCGGCGGTTGGAAACACCATATATTTT. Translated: CASSLTGAAVGNTIYF.

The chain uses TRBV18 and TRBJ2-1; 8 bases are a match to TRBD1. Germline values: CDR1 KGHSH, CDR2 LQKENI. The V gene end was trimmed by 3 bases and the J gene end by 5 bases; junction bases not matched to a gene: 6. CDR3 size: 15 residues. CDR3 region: CASSPQGARNNEQFF. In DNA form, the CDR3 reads TGTGCCAGCTCACCGCAGGGGGCGCGTAACAATGAGCAGTTCTTC.

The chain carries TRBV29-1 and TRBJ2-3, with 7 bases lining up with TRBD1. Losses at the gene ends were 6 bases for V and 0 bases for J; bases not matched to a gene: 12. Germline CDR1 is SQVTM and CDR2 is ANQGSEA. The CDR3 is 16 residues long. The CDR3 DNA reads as TGCAGCGTACGTCGGGACAGTTTGGCGAGCACAGATACGCAGTATTTT. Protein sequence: CSVRRDSLASTDTQYF.

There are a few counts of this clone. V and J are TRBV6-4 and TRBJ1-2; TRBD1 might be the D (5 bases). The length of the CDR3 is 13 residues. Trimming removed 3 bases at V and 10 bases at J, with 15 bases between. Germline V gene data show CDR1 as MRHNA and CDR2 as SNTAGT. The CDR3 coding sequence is TGTGCCAGCAGTGAAGAATCGCAGGGCTCCTACACCTTC. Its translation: CASSEESQGSYTF.

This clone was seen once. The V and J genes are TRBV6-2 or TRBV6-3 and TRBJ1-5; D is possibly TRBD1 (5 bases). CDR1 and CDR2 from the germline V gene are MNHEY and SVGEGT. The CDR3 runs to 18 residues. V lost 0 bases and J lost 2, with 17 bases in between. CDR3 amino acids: CASSYSRGPGKRNQPQHF. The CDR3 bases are TGTGCCAGCAGTTACTCGAGAGGCCCAGGGAAACGCAATCAGCCCCAGCATTTT.

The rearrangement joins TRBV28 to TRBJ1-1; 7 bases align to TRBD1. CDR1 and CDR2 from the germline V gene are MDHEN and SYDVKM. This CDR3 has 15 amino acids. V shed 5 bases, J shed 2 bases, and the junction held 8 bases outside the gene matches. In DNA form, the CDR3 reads TGTGCCAGCAGTCCATCCGGGACAGTTAACACTGAAGCTTTCTTT. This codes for CASSPSGTVNTEAFF.

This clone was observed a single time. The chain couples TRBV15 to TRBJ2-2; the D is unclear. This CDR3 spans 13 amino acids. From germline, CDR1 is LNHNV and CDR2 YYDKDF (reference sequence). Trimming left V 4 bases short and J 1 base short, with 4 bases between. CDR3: CATSTGNTGELFF. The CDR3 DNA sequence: TGTGCCACCAGCACGGGGAACACCGGGGAGCTGTTTTTT.

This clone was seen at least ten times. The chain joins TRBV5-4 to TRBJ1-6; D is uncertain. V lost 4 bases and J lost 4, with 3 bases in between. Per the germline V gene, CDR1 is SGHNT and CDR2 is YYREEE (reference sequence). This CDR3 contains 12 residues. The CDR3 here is CASSTYNSPLHF. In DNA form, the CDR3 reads TGTGCCAGCAGCACTTATAATTCACCCCTCCACTTT.

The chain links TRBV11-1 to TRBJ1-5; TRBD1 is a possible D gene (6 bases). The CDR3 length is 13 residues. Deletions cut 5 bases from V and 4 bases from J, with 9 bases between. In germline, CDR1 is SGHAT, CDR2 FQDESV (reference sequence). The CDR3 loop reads CASSTGLNQPQHF. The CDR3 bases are TGTGCCAGCAGCACAGGGCTGAATCAGCCCCAGCATTTT.

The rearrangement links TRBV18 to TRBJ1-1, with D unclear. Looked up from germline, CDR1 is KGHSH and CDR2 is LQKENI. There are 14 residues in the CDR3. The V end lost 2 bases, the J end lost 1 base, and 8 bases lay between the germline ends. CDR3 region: CASSPGGRNTEAFF. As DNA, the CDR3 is TGTGCCAGCTCACCAGGCGGCAGGAACACTGAAGCTTTCTTT.